The T cell receptor (beta chain) described here comes from a study of blood T cell repertoires in COVID-19. The CDR3 length is 15 residues. Per germline, CDR1 LGHNA and CDR2 YSLEER. Trimming took off 0 bases at V and 6 bases at J, with 9 bases between the two ends. Assay used: immunoSEQ multiplex PCR; TCRdb lists only in-frame clones, some missing. The sample shows about 140,000 clones, roughly 80% of them seen only once. The chain is built from TRBV4-3 and TRBJ1-6; D gene unclear. The sequenced sample consisted of peripheral blood. This TCR was sampled from a woman aged 45-60 years with active or convalescent COVID-19. This CDR3 reads CASSQEGVGNSPLHF. CDR3 nucleotides: TGCGCCAGCAGCCAAGAGGGAGTGGGTAATTCACCCCTCCACTTT.